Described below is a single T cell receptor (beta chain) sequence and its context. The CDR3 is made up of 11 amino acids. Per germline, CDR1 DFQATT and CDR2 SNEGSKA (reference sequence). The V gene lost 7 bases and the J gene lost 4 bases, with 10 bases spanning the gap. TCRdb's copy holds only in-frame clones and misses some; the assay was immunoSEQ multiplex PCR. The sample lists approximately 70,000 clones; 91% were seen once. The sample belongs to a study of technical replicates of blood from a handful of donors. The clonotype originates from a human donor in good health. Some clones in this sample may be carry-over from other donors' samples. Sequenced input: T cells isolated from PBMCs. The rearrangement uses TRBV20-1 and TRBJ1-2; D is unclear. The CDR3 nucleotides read TGCAGTGTGGCGGAAGGCTATGGCTACACCTTC. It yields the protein CSVAEGYGYTF.